The 13 T cell receptor beta chains in this list originate from one sample, sequenced in a study of blood T cell repertoires in COVID-19. Sequencing was performed with immunoSEQ multiplex PCR; in TCRdb, only in-frame clones are kept and a portion is missing. The data hold about 200,000 clones, with around 86% observed a single time. Source material: PBMCs or T cells enriched from blood (not recorded which). The receptor source for this set is a middle-aged man with acute COVID-19.

This rearrangement joins TRBV7-2 to TRBJ1-1; D might be TRBD1 (5 bases). Germline assignment: CDR1 SGHTA and CDR2 FQGNSA. The CDR3 is made up of 14 amino acids. In DNA form, the CDR3 reads TGTGCTAGTGCCCCGGGACTCTTGAACACTGAAGCTTTCTTT. Its translation: CASAPGLLNTEAFF.

The rearrangement joins TRBV7-8 to TRBJ1-2; the D gene is possibly TRBD1 (5 bases). The CDR3 totals 17 residues. Per germline, CDR1 SGHVS and CDR2 FQNEAQ. Trimming removed 5 bases from V and 2 bases from J, with 21 bases in between. This chain's CDR3 is CASSLREGQGLNYGYTF. The CDR3 region has the DNA TGTGCCAGCAGCCTACGAGAAGGGCAGGGTCTCAACTATGGCTACACCTTC.

The J gene is TRBJ1-5, the V gene TRBV3-1 (or the pseudogene TRBV3-2), with 9 bases fitting TRBD1. The CDR3 sequence is 15 residues long. J was trimmed by 5 bases and V by 6 bases; bases with no gene match: 8. Germline V gene lookup returns CDR1 LGHDT and CDR2 YNNKEL (reference sequence). This CDR3 is CASSLGTGNYQPQHF. CDR3 in DNA: TGTGCCAGCAGTTTAGGGACAGGGAATTATCAGCCCCAGCATTTT.

V is TRBV5-8 and J is TRBJ2-7; 8 nucleotides align to TRBD2. CDR1 SGHTS and CDR2 YDEGEE come from the germline V gene. The CDR3 runs 13 residues. J lost 4 bases, V lost 8 bases, and 8 bases had no gene match. DNA for the CDR3: TGTGCCAGTACCGCGGGAGGAGGGTACGAGCAGTACTTC. This gives the protein CASTAGGGYEQYF.

This sequence joins TRBV18 and TRBJ1-1, with TRBD1 as a possible D gene (5 bases). Germline V gives CDR1 KGHSH, CDR2 LQKENI. V was pared by 7 bases and J by 4 bases, with 13 bases between. The CDR3 is 13 residues long. The CDR3: CASFREAGTEAFF. CDR3 DNA: TGTGCCAGCTTCAGGGAGGCGGGCACTGAAGCTTTCTTT.

The rearrangement links TRBV5-1 to TRBJ1-1, with TRBD1 identical over 7 bases. CDR3 length: 15 amino acids. Germline trimming cut 4 bases from V and 0 bases from J; bases unmatched to any gene: 6. Per germline, CDR1 SGHRS and CDR2 YFSETQ. The CDR3 nucleotides are TGCGCCAGCAGCCCCAGGGGGATGGTGAACACTGAAGCTTTCTTT. Protein product: CASSPRGMVNTEAFF.

CDR3 coding DNA: TGTGCCAGCAGCGAGGGCGGCTTCGGCCAGCCCCAGCATTTT. Protein sequence: CASSEGGFGQPQHF. V gene TRBV6-5 combines with J gene TRBJ1-5; D not certain. The CDR3 totals 14 residues. V was clipped by 6 bases and J by 7 bases, with 16 bases between them. The germline CDR1 and CDR2 sequences are MNHEY and SVGAGI.

The J gene is TRBJ2-4, the V gene TRBV3-1 (or the pseudogene TRBV3-2), with 7 bases that match TRBD2. Germline V gives CDR1 LGHDT, CDR2 YNNKEL (reference sequence). The ends lost 1 base at V and 2 bases at J; junction bases unmatched: 14. The CDR3 loop spans 19 amino acids. The CDR3 reads CASSQGHGGRAGSKNIQYF. The CDR3 nucleotides are TGTGCCAGCAGCCAAGGCCACGGGGGGAGGGCGGGGTCCAAAAACATTCAGTACTTC.

The chain recombines TRBV4-2 with TRBJ2-7, with 8 nucleotides matching TRBD2. CDR1 is LGHNA, CDR2 YNFKEQ, per germline. The CDR3 loop spans 15 amino acids. With V trimmed by 3 bases and J by 6 bases, 10 bases remained unmatched. The CDR3 spells CASSQSGSGSGEQYF. CDR3 bases: TGTGCCAGCAGCCAGAGCGGGAGTGGGTCGGGCGAGCAGTACTTC.

The V and J genes are TRBV29-1 and TRBJ2-3; 9 nucleotides match TRBD1. The J segment lost 11 bases and the V segment lost 3 bases, leaving 6 bases of the junction unmatched. CDR1 and CDR2 from the germline V gene are SQVTM and ANQGSEA. CDR3 length equals 12 residues. CDR3 protein: CSVEGQGVRQYF. As DNA, the CDR3 is TGCAGCGTTGAGGGACAGGGTGTAAGGCAGTATTTT.

The chain combines TRBV4-2 with TRBJ2-2; 11 nucleotides agree with TRBD2. CDR3 length: 18 residues. Trimming at V came to 2 bases and at J to 4 bases, leaving 9 bases not matched to a gene. Germline V lookup: CDR1 LGHNA, CDR2 YNFKEQ. The CDR3 nucleotides read TGTGCCAGCAGCCAAAGTCTTGGGACTAGCGGCTCCACCGGGGAGCTGTTTTTT. Encoded protein: CASSQSLGTSGSTGELFF.

The rearrangement joins TRBV10-3 to TRBJ1-1, with D maybe TRBD1 (6 bases). Per the germline V gene, CDR1 is ENHRY and CDR2 is SYGVKD. The V end was cut by 0 bases, the J end by 1 base, with 12 bases between. The CDR3 length is 16 residues. The chain's CDR3 is CAISESSGTPNTEAFF. DNA of the CDR3: TGTGCCATCAGTGAGTCGAGCGGGACACCGAACACTGAAGCTTTCTTT.

The rearrangement joins TRBV19 to TRBJ2-5, with TRBD2 matching 10 bases. The CDR3 covers 16 residues. The ends lost 3 bases at V and 0 bases at J; junction bases unmatched: 4. The V gene's germline CDR1 is LNHDA and CDR2 SQIVND (reference sequence). In DNA form, the CDR3 reads TGTGCCAGTAGTATTCGTAGCGGGAGGTACCAAGAGACCCAGTACTTC. Translating it yields CASSIRSGRYQETQYF.